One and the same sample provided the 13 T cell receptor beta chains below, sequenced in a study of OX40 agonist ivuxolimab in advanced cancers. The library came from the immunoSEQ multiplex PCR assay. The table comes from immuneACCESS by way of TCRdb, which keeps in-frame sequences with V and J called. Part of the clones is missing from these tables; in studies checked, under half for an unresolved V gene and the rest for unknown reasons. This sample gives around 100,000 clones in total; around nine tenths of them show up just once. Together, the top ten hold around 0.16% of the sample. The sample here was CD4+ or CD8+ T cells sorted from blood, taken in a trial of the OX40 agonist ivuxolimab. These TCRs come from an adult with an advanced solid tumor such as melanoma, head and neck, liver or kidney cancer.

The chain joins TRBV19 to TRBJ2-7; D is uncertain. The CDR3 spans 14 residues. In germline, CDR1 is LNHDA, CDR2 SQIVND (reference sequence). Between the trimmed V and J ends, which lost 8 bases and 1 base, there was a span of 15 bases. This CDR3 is CASSERPSSYEQYF. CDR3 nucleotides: TGTGCCAGTTCGGAGAGGCCGTCTTCCTACGAGCAGTACTTC.

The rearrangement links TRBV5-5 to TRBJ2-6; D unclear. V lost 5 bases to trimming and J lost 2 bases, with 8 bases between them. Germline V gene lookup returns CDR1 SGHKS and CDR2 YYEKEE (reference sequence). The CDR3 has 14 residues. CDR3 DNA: TGTGCCAGCAGGATGGAGCCTGGGGCCAACGTCCTGACTTTC. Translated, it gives CASRMEPGANVLTF.

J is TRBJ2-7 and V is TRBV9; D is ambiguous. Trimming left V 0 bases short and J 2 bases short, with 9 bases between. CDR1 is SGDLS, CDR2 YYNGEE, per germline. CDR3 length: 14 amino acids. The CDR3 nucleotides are TGTGCCAGCAGCGTAGACTCAGCTACCTACGAGCAGTACTTC. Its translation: CASSVDSATYEQYF.

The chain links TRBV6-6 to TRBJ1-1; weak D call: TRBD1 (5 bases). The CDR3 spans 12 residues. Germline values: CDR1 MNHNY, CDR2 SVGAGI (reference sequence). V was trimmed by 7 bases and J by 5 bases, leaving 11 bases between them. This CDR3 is CASTGGGTEAFF. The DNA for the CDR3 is TGTGCCAGCACCGGGGGAGGAACTGAAGCTTTCTTT.

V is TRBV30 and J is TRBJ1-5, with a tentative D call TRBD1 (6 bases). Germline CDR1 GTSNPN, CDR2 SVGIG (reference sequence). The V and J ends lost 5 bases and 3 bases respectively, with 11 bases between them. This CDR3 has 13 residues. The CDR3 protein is CAWETGINQPQHF. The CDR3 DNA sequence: TGTGCCTGGGAAACAGGGATCAATCAGCCCCAGCATTTT.

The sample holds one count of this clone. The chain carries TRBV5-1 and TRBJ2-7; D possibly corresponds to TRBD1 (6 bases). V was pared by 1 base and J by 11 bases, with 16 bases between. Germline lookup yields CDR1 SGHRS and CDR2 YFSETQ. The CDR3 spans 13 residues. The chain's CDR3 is CASSLSGDWGKYF. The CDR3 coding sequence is TGCGCCAGCAGCTTGTCAGGGGATTGGGGGAAGTACTTC. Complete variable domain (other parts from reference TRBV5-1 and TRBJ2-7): KAGVTQTPRYLIKTRGQQVTLSCSPISGHRSVSWYQQTPGQGLQFLFEYFSETQRNKGNFPGRFSGRQFSNSRSEMNVSTLELGDSALYLCASSLSGDWGKYFGPGTRLTVT.

In DNA form, the CDR3 reads TGTGCCAGCAGTGAAGCGGCTCTCGCGGGAGGCTACAATGAGCAGTTCTTC. This codes for CASSEAALAGGYNEQFF. J is TRBJ2-1 and V is TRBV6-1; 8 bases match TRBD2. The V gene end was trimmed by 0 bases and the J gene end by 3 bases; junction bases not matched to a gene: 7. The CDR3 contains 17 residues. Germline V gives CDR1 MNHNS, CDR2 SASEGT.

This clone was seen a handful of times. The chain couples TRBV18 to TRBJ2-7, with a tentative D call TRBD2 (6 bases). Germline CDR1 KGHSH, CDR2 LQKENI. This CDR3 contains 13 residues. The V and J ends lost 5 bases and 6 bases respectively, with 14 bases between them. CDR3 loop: CASSAGMGGEQYF. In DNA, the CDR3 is TGTGCCAGCTCAGCAGGAATGGGGGGCGAGCAGTACTTC.

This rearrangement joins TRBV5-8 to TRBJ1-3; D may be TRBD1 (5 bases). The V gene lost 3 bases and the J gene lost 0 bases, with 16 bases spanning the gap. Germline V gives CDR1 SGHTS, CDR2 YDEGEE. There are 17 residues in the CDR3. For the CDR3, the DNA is TGTGCCAGCAGCTCTCGGACAAGGTTGAGCTCTGGAAACACCATATATTTT. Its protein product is CASSSRTRLSSGNTIYF.

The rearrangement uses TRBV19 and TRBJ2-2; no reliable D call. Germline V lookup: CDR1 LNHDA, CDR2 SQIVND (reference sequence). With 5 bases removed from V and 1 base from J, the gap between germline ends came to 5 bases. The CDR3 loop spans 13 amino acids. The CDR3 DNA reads TGTGCCAGTAGTCTGGGGAACACCGGGGAGCTGTTTTTT. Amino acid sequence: CASSLGNTGELFF. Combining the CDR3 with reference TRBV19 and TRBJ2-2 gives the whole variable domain DGGITQSPKYLFRKEGQNVTLSCEQNLNHDAMYWYRQDPGQGLRLIYYSQIVNDFQKGDIAEGYSVSREKKESFPLTVTSAQKNPTAFYLCASSLGNTGELFFGEGSRLTVL.

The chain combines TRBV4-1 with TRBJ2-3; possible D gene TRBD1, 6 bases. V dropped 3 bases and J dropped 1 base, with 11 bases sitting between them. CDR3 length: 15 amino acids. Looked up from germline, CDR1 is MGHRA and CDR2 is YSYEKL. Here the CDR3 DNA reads TGCGCCAGCAGCCAGGGGGCCCGGGGCACAGATACGCAGTATTTT. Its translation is CASSQGARGTDTQYF.

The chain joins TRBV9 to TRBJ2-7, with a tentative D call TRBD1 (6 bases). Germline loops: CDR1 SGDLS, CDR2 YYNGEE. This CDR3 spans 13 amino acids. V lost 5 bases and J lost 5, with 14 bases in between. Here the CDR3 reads CASRKTGLHEQYF. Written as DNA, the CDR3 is TGTGCCAGCAGGAAAACAGGGCTCCACGAGCAGTACTTC.

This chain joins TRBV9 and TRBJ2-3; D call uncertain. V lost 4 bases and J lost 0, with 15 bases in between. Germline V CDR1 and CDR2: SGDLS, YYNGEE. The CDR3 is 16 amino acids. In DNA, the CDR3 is TGTGCCAGCAGCACCCCGGGCCACACTAGCACAGATACGCAGTATTTT. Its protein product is CASSTPGHTSTDTQYF.